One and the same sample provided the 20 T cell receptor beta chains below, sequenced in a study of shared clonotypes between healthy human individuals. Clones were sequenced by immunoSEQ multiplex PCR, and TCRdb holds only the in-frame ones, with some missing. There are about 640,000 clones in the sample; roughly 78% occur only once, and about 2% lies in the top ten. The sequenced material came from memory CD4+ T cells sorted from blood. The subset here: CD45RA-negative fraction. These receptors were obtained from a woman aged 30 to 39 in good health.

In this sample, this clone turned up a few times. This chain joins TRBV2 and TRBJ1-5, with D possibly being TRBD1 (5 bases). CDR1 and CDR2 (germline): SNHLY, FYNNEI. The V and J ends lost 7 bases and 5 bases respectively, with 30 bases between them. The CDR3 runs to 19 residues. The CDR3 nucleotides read TGTGCCAGCAAAGTAGGTCTGATAACTAAATCCGGAGGGGATCAGCCCCAGCATTTT. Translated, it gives CASKVGLITKSGGDQPQHF.

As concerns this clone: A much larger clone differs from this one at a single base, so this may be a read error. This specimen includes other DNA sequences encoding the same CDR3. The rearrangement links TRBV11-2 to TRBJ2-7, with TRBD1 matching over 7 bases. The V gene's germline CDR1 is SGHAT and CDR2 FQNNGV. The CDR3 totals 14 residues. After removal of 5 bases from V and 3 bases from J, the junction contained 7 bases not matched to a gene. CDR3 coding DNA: TGTGCCAGCAGCCCGCAACGGGACAGCTACGAGCAGTACTTC. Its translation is CASSPQRDSYEQYF.

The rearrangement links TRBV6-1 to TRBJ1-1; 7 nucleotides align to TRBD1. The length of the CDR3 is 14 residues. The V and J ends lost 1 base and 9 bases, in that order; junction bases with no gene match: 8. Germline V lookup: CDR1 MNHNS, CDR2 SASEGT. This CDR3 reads CASSEVSGTDQAFF. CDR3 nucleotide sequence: TGTGCCAGCAGTGAAGTGTCAGGGACAGATCAAGCTTTCTTT.

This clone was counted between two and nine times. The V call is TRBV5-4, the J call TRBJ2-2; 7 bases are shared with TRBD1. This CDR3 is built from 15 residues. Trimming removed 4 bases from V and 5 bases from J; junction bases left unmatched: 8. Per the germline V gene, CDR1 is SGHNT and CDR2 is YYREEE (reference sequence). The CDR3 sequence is CASSINQGVTGELFF. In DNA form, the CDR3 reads TGTGCCAGCAGCATTAACCAGGGGGTTACCGGGGAGCTGTTTTTT.

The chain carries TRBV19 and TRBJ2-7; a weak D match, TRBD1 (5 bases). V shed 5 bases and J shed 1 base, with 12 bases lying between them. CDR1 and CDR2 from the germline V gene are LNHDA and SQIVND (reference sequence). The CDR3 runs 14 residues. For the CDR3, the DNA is TGTGCCAGTAGTGCAGGGTCCCGGTCCTACGAGCAGTACTTC. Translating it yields CASSAGSRSYEQYF.

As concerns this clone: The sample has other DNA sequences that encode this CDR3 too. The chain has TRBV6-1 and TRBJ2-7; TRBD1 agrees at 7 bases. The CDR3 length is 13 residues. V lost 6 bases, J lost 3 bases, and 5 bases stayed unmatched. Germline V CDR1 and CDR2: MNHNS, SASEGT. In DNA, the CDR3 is TGTGCCAGCAGGAGGGACAGATACTACGAGCAGTACTTC. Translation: CASRRDRYYEQYF.

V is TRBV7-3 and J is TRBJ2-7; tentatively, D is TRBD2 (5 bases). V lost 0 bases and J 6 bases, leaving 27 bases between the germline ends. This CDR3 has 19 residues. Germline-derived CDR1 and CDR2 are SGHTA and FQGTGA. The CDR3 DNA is TGTGCCAGCAGCTTAACCGGCGGCAGAATATGGGGAGCTTCATCCGAGCAGTACTTC. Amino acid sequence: CASSLTGGRIWGASSEQYF.

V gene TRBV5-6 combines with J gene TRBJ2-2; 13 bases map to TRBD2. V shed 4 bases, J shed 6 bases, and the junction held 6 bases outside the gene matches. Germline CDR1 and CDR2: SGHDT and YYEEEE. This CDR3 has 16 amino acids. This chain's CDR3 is CASSLIGLAGAGELFF. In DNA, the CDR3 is TGTGCCAGCAGCCTGATAGGACTAGCGGGAGCCGGGGAGCTGTTTTTT.

The CDR3 here is CASRRQGNMWDTQYF. DNA of the CDR3: TGTGCCAGCAGAAGACAGGGAAACATGTGGGATACGCAGTATTTT. This chain connects TRBV6-5 to TRBJ2-3; 7 bases are shared with TRBD1. Trimming took 6 bases from V and 6 from J; bases not matched to a gene: 12. CDR3 length: 15 amino acids. Germline CDR1 is MNHEY and CDR2 is SVGAGI.

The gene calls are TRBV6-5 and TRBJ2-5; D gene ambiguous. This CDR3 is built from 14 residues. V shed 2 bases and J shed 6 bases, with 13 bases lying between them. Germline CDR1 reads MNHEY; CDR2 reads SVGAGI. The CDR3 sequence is CASSYGRGSQTQYF. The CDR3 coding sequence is TGTGCCAGCAGTTACGGACGTGGGTCGCAGACCCAGTACTTC.

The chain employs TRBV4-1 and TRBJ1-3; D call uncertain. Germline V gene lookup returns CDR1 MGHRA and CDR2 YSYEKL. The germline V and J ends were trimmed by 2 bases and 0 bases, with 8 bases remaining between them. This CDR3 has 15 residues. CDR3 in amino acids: CASSQPFSSGNTIYF. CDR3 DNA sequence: TGCGCCAGCAGCCAACCTTTCAGCTCTGGAAACACCATATATTTT.

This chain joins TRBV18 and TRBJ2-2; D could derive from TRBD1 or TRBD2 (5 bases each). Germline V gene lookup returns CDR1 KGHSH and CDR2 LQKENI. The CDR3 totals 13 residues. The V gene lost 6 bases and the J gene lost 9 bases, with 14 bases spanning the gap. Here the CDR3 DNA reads TGTGCCAGCTCTGAACTTGGGGACCGGGAGCTGTTTTTT. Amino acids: CASSELGDRELFF. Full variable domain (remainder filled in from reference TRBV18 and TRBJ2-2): NAGVMQNPRHLVRRRGQEARLRCSPMKGHSHVYWYRQLPEEGLKFMVYLQKENIIDESGMPKERFSAEFPKEGPSILRIQQVVRGDSAAYFCASSELGDRELFFGEGSRLTVL.

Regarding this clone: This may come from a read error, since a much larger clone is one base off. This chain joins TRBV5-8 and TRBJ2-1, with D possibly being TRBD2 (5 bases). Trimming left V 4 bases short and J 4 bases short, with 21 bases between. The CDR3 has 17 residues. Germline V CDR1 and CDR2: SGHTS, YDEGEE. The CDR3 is CASSHTTRGGSYNEQFF. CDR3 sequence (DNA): TGTGCCAGCAGCCATACTACACGCGGCGGGTCGTACAATGAGCAGTTCTTC.

This CDR3 is CASSARTGRTEAFF. The CDR3, as DNA: TGTGCCAGCAGTGCCCGGACAGGGAGAACTGAAGCTTTCTTT. This rearrangement joins TRBV25-1 to TRBJ1-1; 8 bases match TRBD1. The length of the CDR3 is 14 residues. J lost 5 bases, V lost 4 bases, and 6 bases had no gene match. The V gene's germline CDR1 is MGHDK and CDR2 SYGVNS.

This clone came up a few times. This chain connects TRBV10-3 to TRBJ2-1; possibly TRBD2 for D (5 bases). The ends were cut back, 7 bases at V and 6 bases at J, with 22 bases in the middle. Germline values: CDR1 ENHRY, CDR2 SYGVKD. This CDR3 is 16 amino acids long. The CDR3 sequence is CAITRQLSGIGNEQFF. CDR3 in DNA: TGTGCCATCACACGCCAATTATCCGGGATAGGCAATGAGCAGTTCTTC.

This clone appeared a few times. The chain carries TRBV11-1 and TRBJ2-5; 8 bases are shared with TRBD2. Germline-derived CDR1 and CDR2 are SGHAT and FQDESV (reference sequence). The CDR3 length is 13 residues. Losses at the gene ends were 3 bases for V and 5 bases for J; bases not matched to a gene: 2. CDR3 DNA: TGTGCCAGCAGCTTGCGGGAGGCCGAGACCCAGTACTTC. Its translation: CASSLREAETQYF.

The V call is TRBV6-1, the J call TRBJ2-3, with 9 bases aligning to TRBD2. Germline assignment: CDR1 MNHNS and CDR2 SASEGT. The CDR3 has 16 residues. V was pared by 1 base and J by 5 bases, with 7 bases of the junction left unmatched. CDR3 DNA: TGTGCCAGCAGTGAAGGACTAGCGGCCCGCGGAGATACGCAGTATTTT. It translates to CASSEGLAARGDTQYF.

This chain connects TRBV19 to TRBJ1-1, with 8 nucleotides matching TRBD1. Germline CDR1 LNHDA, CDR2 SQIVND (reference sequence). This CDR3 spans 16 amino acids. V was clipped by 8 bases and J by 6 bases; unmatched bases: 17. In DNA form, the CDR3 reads TGTGCCAGTCTAAAGGGAAGGACAGGGTCGGGCGCTGAAGCTTTCTTT. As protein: CASLKGRTGSGAEAFF.

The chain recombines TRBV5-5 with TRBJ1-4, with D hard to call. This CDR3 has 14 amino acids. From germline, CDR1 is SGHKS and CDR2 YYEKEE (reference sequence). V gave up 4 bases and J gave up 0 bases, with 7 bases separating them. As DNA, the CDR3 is TGTGCCAGCAGCAGAGGGTCAACTAATGAAAAACTGTTTTTT. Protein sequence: CASSRGSTNEKLFF.

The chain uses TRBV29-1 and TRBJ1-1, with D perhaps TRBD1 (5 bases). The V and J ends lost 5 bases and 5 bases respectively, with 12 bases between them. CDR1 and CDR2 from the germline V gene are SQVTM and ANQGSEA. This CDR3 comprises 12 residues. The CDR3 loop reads CSVHGGGTEAFF. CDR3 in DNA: TGCAGCGTTCATGGGGGGGGAACTGAAGCTTTCTTT.